A single sample gave rise to the 2 T cell receptor beta chains below, sequenced in a study of T cell responses to AZD1222 COVID-19 vaccine. Sequencing used immunoSEQ multiplex PCR; TCRdb keeps in-frame clones, though not all of them. The sample shows approximately 13,000 clones, less than 85% of them seen only once. The sample consisted of peripheral blood, taken 28 days after the second AZD1222 dose. The receptors shown here come from an adult who received the AZD1222 COVID-19 vaccine.

The chain uses TRBV5-4 and TRBJ1-1, with a weak D call TRBD1 (6 bases). The germline V and J ends were trimmed by 0 bases and 7 bases, with 10 bases remaining between them. The CDR3 length is 13 residues. CDR1 and CDR2 from the germline V gene are SGHNT and YYREEE (reference sequence). This CDR3 is CASSLANRDEAFF. Written as DNA, the CDR3 is TGTGCCAGCAGCTTGGCCAACAGGGATGAAGCTTTCTTT.

This chain links TRBV9 with TRBJ2-1; possibly TRBD2 for D (6 bases). Per germline, CDR1 SGDLS and CDR2 YYNGEE. The CDR3 has 14 amino acids. The ends were cut back, 3 bases at V and 7 bases at J, with 14 bases in the middle. The CDR3, as DNA: TGTGCCAGCAGCGCCGGGAGCTTTTTGAATGAGCAGTTCTTC. Protein product: CASSAGSFLNEQFF.